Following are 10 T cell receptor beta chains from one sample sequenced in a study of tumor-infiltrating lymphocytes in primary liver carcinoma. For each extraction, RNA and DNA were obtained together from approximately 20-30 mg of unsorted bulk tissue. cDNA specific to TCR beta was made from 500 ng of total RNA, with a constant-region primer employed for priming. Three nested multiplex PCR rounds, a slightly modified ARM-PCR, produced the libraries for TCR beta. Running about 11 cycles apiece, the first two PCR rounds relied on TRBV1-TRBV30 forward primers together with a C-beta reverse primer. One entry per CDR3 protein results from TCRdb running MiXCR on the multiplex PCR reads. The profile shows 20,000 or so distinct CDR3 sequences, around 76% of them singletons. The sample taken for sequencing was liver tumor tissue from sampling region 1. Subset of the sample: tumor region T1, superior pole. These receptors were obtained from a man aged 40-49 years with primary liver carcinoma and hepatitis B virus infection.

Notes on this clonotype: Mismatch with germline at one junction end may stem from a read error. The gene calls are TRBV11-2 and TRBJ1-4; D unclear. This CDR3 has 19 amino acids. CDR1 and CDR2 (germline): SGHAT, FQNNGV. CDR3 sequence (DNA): TGTGCCAGCAGCCCGAAGCGTCAAAGGACGTCTACAACTAATGAAAGACTGTTTTTT. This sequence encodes CASSPKRQRTSTTNERLFF.

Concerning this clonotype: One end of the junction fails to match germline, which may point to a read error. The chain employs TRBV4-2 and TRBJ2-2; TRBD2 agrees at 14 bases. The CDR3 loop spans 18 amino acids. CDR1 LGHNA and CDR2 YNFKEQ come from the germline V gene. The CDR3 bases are TGTGCCAACAGACAAGGGACTAGCGGGAGTATAAATCCCGGGAAGCTGTTTTTT. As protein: CANRQGTSGSINPGKLFF.

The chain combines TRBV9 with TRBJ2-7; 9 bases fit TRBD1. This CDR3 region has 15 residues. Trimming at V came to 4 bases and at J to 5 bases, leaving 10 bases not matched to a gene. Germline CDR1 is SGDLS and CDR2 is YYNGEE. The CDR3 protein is CASSSRPGQGDEQYF. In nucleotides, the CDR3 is TGTGCCAGCAGCTCCAGACCGGGACAGGGTGACGAGCAGTACTTC.

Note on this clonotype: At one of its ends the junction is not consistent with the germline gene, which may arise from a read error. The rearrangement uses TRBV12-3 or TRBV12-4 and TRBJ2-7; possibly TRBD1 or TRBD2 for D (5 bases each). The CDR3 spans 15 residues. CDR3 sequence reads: CAISMGIGESYEQYF. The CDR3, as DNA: TGTGCCATCAGTATGGGGATAGGGGAGTCCTACGAGCAGTACTTC.

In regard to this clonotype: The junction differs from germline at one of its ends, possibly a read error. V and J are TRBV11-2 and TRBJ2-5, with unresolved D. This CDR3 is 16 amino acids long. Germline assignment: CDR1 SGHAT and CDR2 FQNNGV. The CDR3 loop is CASNQTPGMGKEIQYF. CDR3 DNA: TGTGCCAGCAACCAAACTCCTGGCATGGGGAAAGAGATCCAGTACTTC.

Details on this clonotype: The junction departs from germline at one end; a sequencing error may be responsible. CDR3 protein: CAISHHLQGAVSPLHF. DNA of the CDR3: TGCGCCATCAGCCACCATCTACAGGGGGCGGTTTCACCCCTCCACTTT. The V gene is TRBV4-1, the J gene TRBJ1-6; TRBD1 aligns across 9 bases. The CDR3 spans 16 residues. The germline CDR1 and CDR2 sequences are MGHRA and YSYEKL.

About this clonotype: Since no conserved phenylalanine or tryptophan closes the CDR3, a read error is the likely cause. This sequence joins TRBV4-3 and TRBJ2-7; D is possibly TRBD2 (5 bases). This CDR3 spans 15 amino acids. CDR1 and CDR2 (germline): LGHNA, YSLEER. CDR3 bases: TGCGCCAGCAGTCAAGATTGGGAGACTCCCTACGAGCAGTACATC. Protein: CASSQDWETPYEQYI.

DNA of the CDR3: TGTGCCAGCAGTCGCAGGGGGGGCCTAAACACAGATACGCAGCATTTT. It specifies CASSRRGGLNTDTQHF. V and J are TRBV11-2 and TRBJ2-3; 7 nucleotides agree with TRBD1. Near its end, the DNA agrees better with TRBJ1-5, so the J call may be wrong. The CDR3 totals 16 residues. The germline V gene encodes CDR1 SGHAT and CDR2 FQNNGV.

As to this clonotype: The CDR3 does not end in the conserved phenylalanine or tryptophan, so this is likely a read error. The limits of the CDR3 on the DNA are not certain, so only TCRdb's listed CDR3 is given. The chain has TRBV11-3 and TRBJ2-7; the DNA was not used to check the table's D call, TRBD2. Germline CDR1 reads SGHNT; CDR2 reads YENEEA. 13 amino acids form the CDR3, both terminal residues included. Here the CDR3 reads CASSLTPSGEQHL.

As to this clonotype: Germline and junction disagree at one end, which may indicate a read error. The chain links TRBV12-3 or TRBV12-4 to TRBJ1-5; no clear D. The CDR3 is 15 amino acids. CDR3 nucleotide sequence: TGTGCCAGTAGTTTTGGGCAAGGAAGCAGACAGCCCCAGCATTTT. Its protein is CASSFGQGSRQPQHF.